This T cell receptor beta chain emerged from a study of T-cell reconstitution after alpha-beta-depleted transplantation in children. Worth noting for this clonotype: Its antigen remains unknown.

Unique molecular identifiers were incorporated during preparation of the TCRbeta library. Via MiXCR, TCRdb re-called the PCR reads, giving one row per CDR3 protein. Counted here are 200,000 to 250,000 distinct CDR3 sequences, 6.6% occurring once; the ten biggest clones make up about 5.9%. The CDR3 length is 12 residues. V shed 1 base and J shed 3 bases, with 4 bases lying between them. Germline lookup yields CDR1 SGHAT and CDR2 FQNNGV. Notes on the study in general: Reportedly, only several hundred clones from non-depleted graft cells drove alpha-beta T-cell counts at about two months. At the one-year point after transplant, T-cell counts and TCRbeta diversity were found to come mostly from T cells that had been newly produced. Surviving recipient T cells and intrathymic progenitors accounted for some patients' high TCRbeta diversity at day 60.

V and J are TRBV11-2 and TRBJ2-7; D is ambiguous. The specimen comprised PBMCs, sampled before TCRalphabeta/CD19-depleted stem cell transplant. The receptor was isolated from a boy aged 2-9 years with acute lymphoblastic leukemia, due to receive a stem cell transplant. The CDR3 sequence is CASSLGVYEQYF. CDR3 nucleotide sequence: TGTGCCAGCAGCTTAGGGGTCTACGAGCAGTACTTC.